These T cell receptor beta chains were read from a single sample in a study of monozygotic twins with inflammatory bowel disease. TCRdb reprocessed the 5' RACE reads and reports one entry per CDR3 protein, with no DNA. The sample's table shows some 440,000 distinct CDR3 sequences. The material sequenced was blood. The receptor source for this set is a human donor with ulcerative colitis or Crohn's disease, or a healthy co-twin of an affected twin (not recorded which). Both conserved end residues are part of each CDR3. Each record gives: J gene, V gene, CDR3 protein.

j_gene: TRBJ2-7; v_gene: TRBV7-8; CDR3aa: CASSFGSYHPRKKYEQYF
j_gene: TRBJ1-2; v_gene: TRBV30; CDR3aa: CAWSRTGLAGGYTF
j_gene: TRBJ1-6; v_gene: TRBV19; CDR3aa: CASSMGPTIDSPLHF
j_gene: TRBJ2-5; v_gene: TRBV18; CDR3aa: CASSAFQEETQYF
j_gene: TRBJ1-6; v_gene: TRBV20-1; CDR3aa: CSARTGVGSSYNSPLHF
j_gene: TRBJ2-5; v_gene: TRBV2; CDR3aa: CASSDPPGGRNQETQYF
j_gene: TRBJ1-2; v_gene: TRBV12-3/TRBV12-4; CDR3aa: CASSSGRGYTF
j_gene: TRBJ2-5; v_gene: TRBV7-9; CDR3aa: CASSYSRQGSGETQYF
j_gene: TRBJ1-1; v_gene: TRBV29-1; CDR3aa: CSVGGGGGTEAFF
j_gene: TRBJ1-2; v_gene: TRBV9; CDR3aa: CASSAEGYGGGYTF
j_gene: TRBJ2-3; v_gene: TRBV4-2; CDR3aa: CASRQGQGTDTQYF
j_gene: TRBJ2-1; v_gene: TRBV5-6; CDR3aa: CASSFGTRTNEQFF
j_gene: TRBJ1-1; v_gene: TRBV12-5; CDR3aa: CASGSSSGGWTEAFF
j_gene: TRBJ2-7; v_gene: TRBV5-1; CDR3aa: CASGPGDSSYEQYF
j_gene: TRBJ2-4; v_gene: TRBV6-2/TRBV6-3; CDR3aa: CASRAGTPKNIQYF
j_gene: TRBJ1-1; v_gene: TRBV19; CDR3aa: CASSTPGTEDTEAFF
j_gene: TRBJ2-5; v_gene: TRBV7-9; CDR3aa: CASSPRGGVRQETQYF
j_gene: TRBJ2-3; v_gene: TRBV20-1; CDR3aa: CSAREGASNTDTQYF
j_gene: TRBJ2-1; v_gene: TRBV5-1; CDR3aa: CASSLETSGNSEQFF
j_gene: TRBJ2-1; v_gene: TRBV20-1; CDR3aa: CSGAVGNEQFF
j_gene: TRBJ1-1; v_gene: TRBV2; CDR3aa: CAQQQNTEAFF
j_gene: TRBJ2-2; v_gene: TRBV9; CDR3aa: CASSSTVAGGRRVTGELFF
j_gene: TRBJ1-4; v_gene: TRBV11-2; CDR3aa: CASSTYPEKLFF
j_gene: TRBJ2-5; v_gene: TRBV5-1; CDR3aa: CASSFGYYQETQYF
j_gene: TRBJ2-5; v_gene: TRBV2; CDR3aa: CASSEDRGLETQYF
j_gene: TRBJ2-7; v_gene: TRBV9; CDR3aa: CASSVGGGIGSYEQYF
j_gene: TRBJ2-1; v_gene: TRBV29-1; CDR3aa: CSAGQGANEQFF
j_gene: TRBJ1-1; v_gene: TRBV5-5; CDR3aa: CASSRPGNTEAFF
j_gene: TRBJ2-7; v_gene: TRBV6-5; CDR3aa: CASRRRDSYEQYF
j_gene: TRBJ1-2; v_gene: TRBV5-6; CDR3aa: CAGAWTGGAVSEGYTF
j_gene: TRBJ1-4; v_gene: TRBV5-1; CDR3aa: CASSSKGQHNEKLFF
j_gene: TRBJ2-6; v_gene: TRBV4-3; CDR3aa: CASSQAVSGANVLTF
j_gene: TRBJ2-3; v_gene: TRBV25-1; CDR3aa: CASSLDRASTDTQYF
j_gene: TRBJ2-3; v_gene: TRBV5-1; CDR3aa: CASSPDRFGDTQYF
j_gene: TRBJ1-1; v_gene: TRBV4-1; CDR3aa: CASSLGPNEAFF
j_gene: TRBJ2-5; v_gene: TRBV5-6; CDR3aa: CASCSLGGWETQYF
j_gene: TRBJ2-2; v_gene: TRBV18; CDR3aa: CASYRGTGELFF
j_gene: TRBJ1-1; v_gene: TRBV11-2; CDR3aa: CASSLVGFTEAFF
j_gene: TRBJ2-5; v_gene: TRBV19; CDR3aa: CASSRLAGTETQYF
j_gene: TRBJ1-5; v_gene: TRBV20-1; CDR3aa: CSAREAKGGGGGNQPQHF
j_gene: TRBJ1-6; v_gene: TRBV27; CDR3aa: CASSIRGRFGSPLHF
j_gene: TRBJ1-2; v_gene: TRBV29-1; CDR3aa: CSVVMEGARGYTF
j_gene: TRBJ1-2; v_gene: TRBV7-2; CDR3aa: CASSFGGGGYTF
j_gene: TRBJ1-4; v_gene: TRBV20-1; CDR3aa: CSATSRTGGAREKLFF
j_gene: TRBJ2-3; v_gene: TRBV4-2; CDR3aa: CASRGQTDTQYF
j_gene: TRBJ1-5; v_gene: TRBV10-3; CDR3aa: CAISDGGSNQPQHF
j_gene: TRBJ1-2; v_gene: TRBV6-1; CDR3aa: CASSKSVDRGQGYTF
j_gene: TRBJ2-1; v_gene: TRBV3-1; CDR3aa: CASSLSGLHNEQFF
j_gene: TRBJ2-3; v_gene: TRBV5-1; CDR3aa: CASSFGGLADTQYF
j_gene: TRBJ2-3; v_gene: TRBV10-3; CDR3aa: CAISPRDPMGTDTQYF
j_gene: TRBJ1-1; v_gene: TRBV6-2/TRBV6-3; CDR3aa: CASSDPKGQGYTEAFF
j_gene: TRBJ1-2; v_gene: TRBV7-2; CDR3aa: CASSLLGIIYGYTF
j_gene: TRBJ2-4; v_gene: TRBV20-1; CDR3aa: CSATFRADIQYF
j_gene: TRBJ1-1; v_gene: TRBV20-1; CDR3aa: CSAPTTGGTSNTEAFF
j_gene: TRBJ1-1; v_gene: TRBV7-8; CDR3aa: CAASGDGDTEAFF
j_gene: TRBJ2-1; v_gene: TRBV6-5; CDR3aa: CASTTGGYNEQFF
j_gene: TRBJ2-1; v_gene: TRBV4-2; CDR3aa: CASSQVFTDHNEQFF
j_gene: TRBJ2-1; v_gene: TRBV7-9; CDR3aa: CASRPTSGVFYNEQFF
j_gene: TRBJ2-1; v_gene: TRBV3-1; CDR3aa: CASSTRTSGGPRSYNEQFF
j_gene: TRBJ1-1; v_gene: TRBV30; CDR3aa: CAWSVTGLNTEAFF